This TCR beta chain stems from a study of blood T cells in healthy people across ages. Combining a sample-barcoded 5' primer with a J-beta primer mix, a second PCR ran for roughly 7 to 12 cycles. TCRdb used MiXCR to reprocess the 5' RACE reads, holding one entry per CDR3 protein. Of some 890,000 distinct CDR3 sequences listed, 25% to 30% were seen once; the top ten hold 10% to 13%. Germline CDR1 and CDR2: MDHEN and SYDVKM. Between the trimmed V and J ends, which lost 10 bases and 1 base, there was a span of 20 bases. The CDR3 loop spans 16 amino acids. This clonotype was counted only a few times. Separately, the same data were catalogued under a study of T cells of mothers and their children.

The specimen sequenced was blood. The J gene is TRBJ1-5, the V gene TRBV28, with TRBD1 as a possible D gene (6 bases). The receptor's source is a woman aged 40 to 55 in good health. In nucleotides, the CDR3 is TGTGCCACCACCCGGGGGGGGCCCGGGAGCAATCAGCCCCAGCATTTT. Protein sequence: CATTRGGPGSNQPQHF.